This is a list of T cell receptor beta chains from one sample in a study of T cells in Graves' hyperthyroidism and ophthalmopathy. TCRdb independently ran MiXCR on the multiplex PCR reads; one entry per CDR3 protein. The sample yields about 350,000 distinct CDR3 sequences, around 15% seen once. The specimen sequenced was blood. These receptors originate from a woman aged 55-69 years with Graves' ophthalmopathy. The CDR3 runs from the conserved cysteine through the conserved F or W. A D gene is named only where the DNA matches it firmly. Size is omitted from some rows. Given values are once, few, many or a class for expanded clones.

>TRBV15|TRBJ2-1|15|TRBD2|.
TGTGCCACCAGCGGTCAGCGGGAGGGTCGAAATGAGCAGTTCTTC
CATSGQREGRNEQFF
>TRBV20-1|TRBJ2-5|16|TRBD2|many
TGCAGTGCGTATACAATAGCGGGAGCAGCTCAAGAGACCCAGTACTTC
CSAYTIAGAAQETQYF
>TRBV6-2/TRBV6-3|TRBJ1-5|14|.|many
TGTGCCAGCAGCCTCGGGGCCAGCAATCAGCCCCAGCATTTT
CASSLGASNQPQHF
>TRBV20-1|TRBJ1-5|14|.|many
TGCAGTGCTAGCGAGGCCAGGGGCAATCAGCCCCAGCATTTT
CSASEARGNQPQHF
>TRBV2|TRBJ2-2|12|.|.
TGTGCCAGGGACACGAACACCGGGGAGCTGTTTTTT
CARDTNTGELFF
>TRBV10-3|TRBJ2-7|13|.|.
TGTGCCATCAGGGGTGACCAACTCTACGAGCAGTACTTC
CAIRGDQLYEQYF
>TRBV18|TRBJ1-2|14|TRBD1|many
TGTGCCAGCTCACCGGACAGGAGCTACTATGGCTACACCTTC
CASSPDRSYYGYTF
>TRBV12-3/TRBV12-4|TRBJ2-1|18|TRBD1|many
TGTGCCAGCAGTTTATCCTTTTGGGGGGACAGGGGATACAATGAGCAGTTCTTC
CASSLSFWGDRGYNEQFF
>TRBV11-2|TRBJ2-7|15|TRBD2|many
TGTGCCAGCAGCCCACTAGCGGGGACCGCTTGGGAGCAGTACTTC
CASSPLAGTAWEQYF
>TRBV12-3/TRBV12-4|TRBJ2-2|15|.|.
TGTGCCAGCAGTTTAGTGGTGGGAAACACCGGGGAGCTGTTTTTT
CASSLVVGNTGELFF
>TRBV24-1|TRBJ2-1|16|.|many
TGTGCCACCAGTAGCACCGGGACGGGTGTCTACAATGAGCAGTTCTTC
CATSSTGTGVYNEQFF
>TRBV12-3/TRBV12-4|TRBJ2-2|15|.|.
TGTGCCAGCAGCCTTGTACAGGGACTCACCGGGGAGCTGTTTTTT
CASSLVQGLTGELFF
>TRBV4-2|TRBJ2-2|16|.|many
TGTGCCAGCAGCCAAGATCGGACAGGAGGGACCGGGGAGCTGTTTTTT
CASSQDRTGGTGELFF
>TRBV27|TRBJ2-1|13|.|few
TGTGCCAGCAGCCCAGGGGGGTTCGGTGAGCAGTTCTTC
CASSPGGFGEQFF
>TRBV28|TRBJ1-2|17|TRBD1|.
TGTGCCAGCAGAAACTACCCGGGACAGGGGATAAACTATGGCTACACCTTC
CASRNYPGQGINYGYTF
>TRBV12-5|TRBJ1-5|12|.|few
TGTGCTAGTGGCTACACCAATCAGCCCCAGCATTTT
CASGYTNQPQHF
>TRBV6-1|TRBJ2-5|15|TRBD2|many
TGTGCCAGCAAAAGACTAGCGGGAGGGCGAGAGACCCAGTACTTC
CASKRLAGGRETQYF
>TRBV9|TRBJ2-2|15|TRBD2|few
TGTGCCAGCAGCGTAACAGCGGGGCTCACCGGGGAGCTGTTTTTT
CASSVTAGLTGELFF
>TRBV27|TRBJ2-5|15|TRBD1|many
TGTGCCAGCAGTTTCATACAGGGGCTCCGGGAGACCCAGTACTTC
CASSFIQGLRETQYF
>TRBV10-1|TRBJ1-3|13|.|.
TGCGCCAGCAGTGAGGGTTCTGGAAACACCATATATTTT
CASSEGSGNTIYF
>TRBV5-8|TRBJ2-7|14|.|.
TGTGCCAGCAGTCCCCTCCCGGGGACCTACGAGCAGTACTTC
CASSPLPGTYEQYF
>TRBV12-3/TRBV12-4|TRBJ2-1|15|.|.
TGTGCCAGCAGACGCGACGGCCTCTCCTACAATGAGCAGTTCTTC
CASRRDGLSYNEQFF
>TRBV10-1|TRBJ2-3|17|.|few
TGCGCCAGCAGTGAGTTGGGCATCCCGGGGGCCACAGATACGCAGTATTTT
CASSELGIPGATDTQYF
>TRBV24-1|TRBJ2-1|16|TRBD2|many
TGTGCCACCAGTGATTCACTAGCGGGAGGGCCAGATGAGCAGTTCTTC
CATSDSLAGGPDEQFF
>TRBV5-1|TRBJ2-3|16|TRBD2|many
TGCGCCAGCAGCCGCCTACTAGCGGGAGCGAAAGATACGCAGTATTTT
CASSRLLAGAKDTQYF
>TRBV30|TRBJ2-3|14|.|many
TGTGCCTGCCGGGACACCAGGGGCCCAGATACGCAGTATTTT
CACRDTRGPDTQYF
>TRBV20-1|TRBJ2-2|14|.|.
TGCAGTGCTAGCGCCAGGGGTAACACCGGGGAGCTGTTTTTT
CSASARGNTGELFF
>TRBV30|TRBJ2-7|15|TRBD2|many
TGTGCCTGGAGTTTAACTAGCGGGAGTGCTCGGGAGCAGTACTTC
CAWSLTSGSAREQYF
>TRBV9|TRBJ2-5|19|TRBD2|.
TGTGCCAGCAGCGTCGGGGGGCTGGGTACTAGCGGGATCCGAGAGACCCAGTACTTC
CASSVGGLGTSGIRETQYF
>TRBV2|TRBJ2-1|12|.|many
TGTGCCAGCGGGGGACAATACAATGAGCAGTTCTTC
CASGGQYNEQFF
>TRBV29-1|TRBJ2-5|12|.|few
TGCAGCGTACAGATGGGTCGGGAGACCCAGTACTTC
CSVQMGRETQYF
>TRBV10-1|TRBJ2-7|12|.|many
TGCGCCAGCAGTGAGTCACGTTACGAGCAGTACTTC
CASSESRYEQYF
>TRBV7-2|TRBJ1-5|13|.|many
TGTGCCAGCAGCTACGGGGGAAATCAGCCCCAGCATTTT
CASSYGGNQPQHF
>TRBV7-2|TRBJ2-5|15|TRBD2|many
TGTGCCAGCAGCCGAAGGGCGGCTAGCGGGGGGACCCAGTACTTC
CASSRRAASGGTQYF
>TRBV12-3/TRBV12-4|TRBJ2-7|16|.|many
TGTGCCAGCAGTTTAGTTAAATACGGAAGCTCCTACGAGCAGTACTTC
CASSLVKYGSSYEQYF
>TRBV5-1|TRBJ2-3|14|TRBD2|many
TGCGCCAGCCGGGAGGGCCCTAGCACAGATACGCAGTATTTT
CASREGPSTDTQYF
>TRBV6-2/TRBV6-3|TRBJ2-3|16|TRBD2|.
TGTGCCAGCAGGCCCCGCACTAGCGTTAGCACAGATACGCAGTATTTT
CASRPRTSVSTDTQYF
>TRBV7-2|TRBJ1-4|15|.|.
TGTGCCAGCAGCTTAACCGGGAGGGGTGTTGAAAAACTGTTTTTT
CASSLTGRGVEKLFF
>TRBV19|TRBJ2-1|17|TRBD2|.
TGTGCCAGTAGTATTATTTTGGGACTAGCGGGGGTGGGTGAGCAGTTCTTC
CASSIILGLAGVGEQFF
>TRBV5-1|TRBJ2-3|16|.|few
TGCGCCAGCAGCTTTGGGGGGGACAGTCGCGCAGATACGCAGTATTTT
CASSFGGDSRADTQYF
>TRBV12-3/TRBV12-4|TRBJ2-3|16|.|many
TGTGCCAGCAGTTTAGCGGGAGAGGGGGGCACAGATACGCAGTATTTT
CASSLAGEGGTDTQYF
>TRBV27|TRBJ2-3|18|TRBD2|.
TGTGCCAGCAGTTTAACCCCGGGACTAGCGGGAGGCACAGATACGCAGTATTTT
CASSLTPGLAGGTDTQYF
>TRBV5-1|TRBJ2-2|15|.|many
TGCGCCAGCAGCTTGGCCTTCGCCATGACCGGGGAGCTGTTTTTT
CASSLAFAMTGELFF
>TRBV5-1|TRBJ2-1|14|.|.
TGCGCCAGCAGCTTGGGTTATACCTACAATGAGCAGTTCTTC
CASSLGYTYNEQFF
>TRBV14|TRBJ2-1|15|.|many
TGTGCCAGCAGCTTCTTATGGGCCCCCTACAATGAGCAGTTCTTC
CASSFLWAPYNEQFF
>TRBV7-9|TRBJ2-1|13|.|once
TGTGCCACCCGAGCTCCTCTATACAATGAGCAGTTCTTC
CATRAPLYNEQFF
>TRBV24-1|TRBJ2-2|13|.|.
TGTGCCACCACCGAAGGGGCTACCGGGGAGCTGTTTTTT
CATTEGATGELFF
>TRBV20-1|TRBJ1-6|15|TRBD1|many
TGCAGTGCTAGTCTCCCGGGACAGGTTACTTCACCCCTCCACTTT
CSASLPGQVTSPLHF
>TRBV28|TRBJ2-1|14|.|few
TGTGCCAGCAGTTTACGACAGGTCCTCAATGAGCAGTTCTTC
CASSLRQVLNEQFF
>TRBV5-1|TRBJ2-7|15|.|many
TGCGCCAGCAGCTTTGACGTCGGGAGCTCCTACGAGCAGTACTTC
CASSFDVGSSYEQYF
>TRBV6-1|TRBJ2-3|13|.|.
TGTGCCAGCAGCCCCCAGAGGGGAAATACGCAGTATTTT
CASSPQRGNTQYF
>TRBV13|TRBJ2-3|16|TRBD2|many
TGTGCCAGCACCCCAGTAGCGGGAGATTACGCAGATACGCAGTATTTT
CASTPVAGDYADTQYF
>TRBV11-2|TRBJ2-7|14|.|many
TGTGCCAGCAGCGGTTACGGCGGTCCCTACGAGCAGTACTTC
CASSGYGGPYEQYF
>TRBV3-1|TRBJ2-3|12|.|many
TGTGCCAGCAGTCACAGGGCAGATACGCAGTATTTT
CASSHRADTQYF